The T cell receptor (beta chain) under discussion was sequenced for a study of blood T cell repertoires in COVID-19. About the research overall: The cDNA or gDNA used as material had been derived from T cells, B-cell-depleted T cells, or PBMCs.

Data came from immunoSEQ multiplex PCR; TCRdb stores just in-frame clones and leaves some out. The sample holds under 150,000 clones, about nine tenths seen once. The TCR sequence derives from a human donor in a cohort sampled during active COVID-19. The sequenced sample was peripheral blood.

CDR3 sequence: CASSVGLVQDTQYF. The CDR3 bases are TGTGCCAGCAGCGTAGGGTTAGTCCAAGATACGCAGTATTTT. The chain recombines TRBV9 with TRBJ2-3; D is unresolved. CDR3 length equals 14 residues. From germline, CDR1 is SGDLS and CDR2 YYNGEE. The V end was cut by 0 bases, the J end by 5 bases, with 10 bases between.